What follows is one TCR beta chain and its context. This sample was taken from a study of shared T cell receptors in the human thymus. Sequencing used immunoSEQ multiplex PCR; TCRdb keeps in-frame clones, though not all of them. The repertoire holds about 660,000 clones, with roughly 88% as singletons. The data were also submitted as part of a second study, on human thymus T cells. That paper notes: Finnish infants who were healthy and having corrective surgery for congenital heart defects made up the donors. Resections that were taken during corrective heart surgery supplied the thymus tissue.

This receptor was identified in a boy less than two years old with a congenital heart defect. The sequencing input was thymocytes.

CDR3 sequence (DNA): TGTGCCTTACTAGGGACAGTTCAAGGAGCTTTCTTT. Amino acid sequence: CALLGTVQGAFF. The gene calls are TRBV30 and TRBJ1-1; 7 nucleotides align to TRBD1. The CDR3 extends over 12 amino acids. V dropped 7 bases and J dropped 10; count of bases not matched to a gene: 12. Germline V lookup: CDR1 GTSNPN, CDR2 SVGIG (reference sequence).